The text below deals with one T cell receptor beta chain. The data are from a study of CD8+ T cells in alopecia areata. Treatment of the sample: oral pan-JAK inhibitor, 5-10 mg twice daily. V gave up 6 bases and J gave up 2 bases, with 11 bases separating them. Germline lookup yields CDR1 LGHNA and CDR2 YNFKEQ. This CDR3 contains 15 residues. Extracted RNA was reverse transcribed into cDNA, the sequencing template. Assay: immunoSEQ multiplex PCR; the TCRdb copy retains only in-frame clones and omits some. The sample records roughly 280,000 clones, roughly 63% being singletons. The sequence came from a human donor with alopecia areata. This specimen consisted of CD4+ T cells sorted from blood, obtained around week 52, from a patient treated with tofacitinib. J is TRBJ2-6 and V is TRBV4-2; no firm D call. CDR3 in DNA: TGTGCCAGCAGTCCGACATCACCTGGGGCCAACGTCCTGACTTTC. This gives the protein CASSPTSPGANVLTF.